This TCR beta chain is drawn from a study of cytomegalovirus exposure and HLA in healthy donors (TCRdb year 2017). Regarding the study in general: According to an earlier analysis of around 600 of the donors, about 170 million T cells yielded 117 million unique TCR beta sequences and less than 300 Gb of sequence data. An early release covering roughly 600 HLA-typed donors comprised about 320 gigabases of sequencing data and tens of millions of unique TCR sequences. The genetic ancestry cluster associated with self-reported Caucasian donors included around 76% of the 398 genotyped donors. The aim of the study was to test whether cataloging public T cell receptors could identify signatures of past pathogen exposure. The study profiled the T cell repertoires of hundreds of subjects by immunosequencing and related them to cytomegalovirus serostatus. Along with the roughly 700-subject first cohort, a separate validation cohort of over 90 different subjects was used. To predict cytomegalovirus infection status, the study brought together high-throughput TCR immunosequencing, statistical association of individual TCRs with disease status, and machine learning. To study patterns of TCR occurrence, a later analysis re-analyzed previously published TCR beta repertoires from 666 donors and added high-resolution HLA genotyping. Rather than drawing on any new phenotypic data, the later analysis identified candidate immune exposures from TCR beta sequences and the way those sequences occurred across donors. An earlier analysis of some 500 of the donors applied high-throughput TCR beta sequencing to assess whether each TCR beta V gene segment acted as functional or pseudogenic. Donor age, sex, ethnicity and CMV serostatus were compiled together with the repertoire data. A later genetic analysis used genome-wide SNP genotypes for about 65% of the 666 donors, treating that subset as a discovery cohort. Every discovery cohort repertoire had been produced on one sequencing platform. Both class I and class II loci were covered by HLA typing, at four-digit resolution. The number of donors typed differed by locus, with about 629-630 for A, B, C, DRB1 and DQB1, over 500 for DQA1, nearly 610 for DPA1, and some 440 for DPB1. Roughly 5 DR-DQ haplotypes were handled as single units for association and clustering, since linkage in the cohort was strong. Among approximately 370 genotyped donors of the cohort, an average of about 220,000 unique TCR beta nucleotide sequences was sequenced per donor, of which about 18% were non-productive.

As for this clone: Its binding antigen is unknown. No base-level quality is on record; no much larger clone is a single base apart.

Library construction relied on the immunoSEQ multiplex PCR assay. The multiplex PCR relied on a mix of 60 forward primers for TCR Vbeta segments and 13 reverse primers for TCR Jbeta segments. A multiplex PCR assay on genomic DNA amplified the CDR3 region of rearranged TCR beta genes. The Illumina HiSeq System was used to sequence the amplified TCR beta libraries as 87-base-pair reads. In the source study's methods: A later analysis tallied around 82 million unique TCR beta chains across the 700 or so repertoires, and 10 million to 11 million of those chains were shared by two or more donors. Raw reads were error-corrected and collapsed into unique sequences by a nearest-neighbor algorithm in which closely related sequences were merged to remove PCR and sequencing errors. To assign V, D and J gene segments, CDR3 sequences were aligned to IMGT reference sequences. For a sequence to be retained, at least a six-nucleotide match to both a V gene segment and a J gene segment was required. A rearrangement counted as productive if the CDR3 had no stop codons and remained in frame with V and J, and every other rearrangement counted as non-productive. Following IMGT convention, CDR3 was defined as the stretch from the second conserved V-encoded cysteine up to the conserved J-encoded phenylalanine. The earlier analysis of fewer than 700 of the donors excluded sequences that lacked an unambiguous match to a single V gene segment. An earlier analysis of 500 to 600 of the donors classified V segments as functional when productive rearrangements were above 56.7% and as segregating when the standard deviation between donors was above 5%. To diagnose cytomegalovirus status from the catalog of TCR beta chain sequences, a statistical classification framework was built. V and J gene assignment, in a later analysis, came from comparing TCR nucleotide sequences with IMGT/GENE-DB human TR gene sequences. Using the TCRdist pipeline, a later analysis assigned CDR3 sequences along with most-parsimonious VDJ recombination scenarios. In a later analysis, each TCR beta chain was defined by its CDR3 amino acid sequence together with its V-gene family, and reads without a unique V-gene family were excluded. As a way to deal with suspected cross-contamination and a sequencing artifact, a later analysis dropped 640 or so nucleotide sequences that were highly shared and had low generation probability. A later analysis calculated a clonal expansion index for each public chain from normalized within-repertoire ranks of inferred template counts. In a later analysis, generation probabilities were computed using a VDJ recombination model fitted to out-of-frame rearrangements, and the results were checked against IGoR. In a later analysis, TCR-TCR, TCR-HLA and TCR-CMV co-occurrence was scored with hypergeometric tests, and a repertoire-size bias correction was applied to TCR pairs. In a later analysis, false discovery rates were estimated by permuting HLA or CMV assignments 20 times. In a later analysis, co-occurring TCRs were grouped using DBSCAN, with TCRdist sequence similarity added in when clustering inside HLA-allele-positive subsets. Co-occurrence clustering excluded repertoires with fewer than 30,000 or more than 120,000 public chains, plus five with anomalous nucleotide sharing. Sourced from immuneACCESS, this table was stored by TCRdb with only in-frame sequences that have V and J called. A share of the clones is absent; for the studies checked, an unresolved V gene accounts for under half, and the remainder has no known explanation. V and J calls plus clone size are reproduced from that table; the DNA served to infer D and trimming. Within this sample are roughly 180,000 clones, with around 80% of them counted one time only. Less than 2.5% of the sample is taken by the ten largest.

Study-wide findings and limitations: CMV serostatus was the only immune exposure information available for the cohort. In a later analysis, HLA-associated TCR beta chains showed more clonal expansion and lower generation probabilities than non-associated chains that were equally common. Because counts were too low, seventeen rarely observed V segments, including chromosome 9 orphons, were left out of the earlier analysis of a few hundred of the donors. A further reported finding was that TCR beta sequences accurately predicted the HLA-A and HLA-B alleles for most subjects in the first cohort. Only TCR beta chains were sequenced in this cohort, and the absence of alpha or paired-chain data limited detectable features. In the study, about 150 TCR beta chains were listed as associated with cytomegalovirus. In vitro tests confirmed that a few of the cytomegalovirus-associated TCR beta chains recognize cytomegalovirus antigens. The classifier was reported to diagnose cytomegalovirus status with high specificity and sensitivity in both the original and validation cohorts. According to a later analysis, TCR association rates differed among HLA loci, with DRB1 alleles showing the most associated TCRs and HLA-C alleles showing the fewest. When HLA alleles, especially DR and DQ, strongly co-occurred, attributing TCR associations to individual alleles was difficult. Broadly in line with IMGT annotations, most TCR beta V segments showed up in productive rearrangements about 90% or about 30% of the time in an earlier analysis of about 500 of the donors. V-gene and J-gene trimming of TCR beta chains was associated with a missense DCLRE1C variant in a later genetic analysis, and the association was replicated in an independent cohort. According to a later analysis, most CMV-associated TCR beta chains appeared to be HLA-restricted, and the HLA associations seemed to be driven largely by CMV exposure. According to a later genetic analysis, donors in an Asian-associated ancestry cluster had fewer N-insertions in productive TCRs than the approximately 650-donor mean. Linkage disequilibrium might explain the correlated functional status among segregating V segments, but an unknown experimental factor could not be ruled out. At a false discovery rate of 0.05, a later analysis linked roughly 17,000 TCR beta sequences to specific HLA alleles. Some IMGT-functional V segments, including TRBV6-2 and TRBV6-3, could not be told apart with the 87-base-pair reads, so those segments were excluded. In a later analysis, several top co-occurrence clusters were reported to appear linked to parvovirus B19, influenza, CMV and Epstein-Barr virus. Because HLA typing was unavailable for some donors at each locus, only the typed subset was used in association tests. Roughly uniform sequencing depth across donors was assumed in presence/absence analyses, although this assumption may not hold. Across donors, most TCR sequences were observed very rarely, whereas some public TCRs were present in many individuals. A group of highly shared sequence variants was considered likely to be a technical artifact of the sequencing pipeline. The authors suggested that the approach could potentially be extended to other disease states and immunological phenotypes.

The cohort was made up of 666 healthy bone marrow donors. At the time of sampling, every cohort member was nominally healthy, though immune exposures that went unrecorded were likely present. The donor was CMV seronegative and was included in the group of 352 seronegative cohort members. Every donor gave a peripheral blood sample, and the peripheral blood mononuclear cells from that sample were used for TCR beta sequencing. The Qiagen DNeasy Blood Extraction Kit was used to extract genomic DNA from the blood cell samples. After removal of 4 bases from V and 10 bases from J, the junction retains 14 bases not matched to a gene. The CDR3 covers 15 residues, taking in both the cysteine and the phenylalanine. The read is trimmed to its CDR3 DNA, 45 bases read in frame from base 1. Sequences SGHDN (CDR1) and FVKESK (CDR2) are obtained from the germline V gene.

Sequencing was performed on PBMCs. This receptor was identified in a male donor in good health and CMV-seronegative. The chain is assembled from TRBV14 and TRBJ1-1; 8 junctional bases match TRBD1. The CDR3 region reads CASSPTSRDRLGAFF. The bases are TGTGCCAGCAGCCCTACCTCAAGGGACAGGCTGGGAGCTTTCTTT.